This T cell receptor beta chain originates from a study of OX40 agonist ivuxolimab in advanced cancers. General study results and limits: In general, CD8+ T cells held more expanded clones than CD4+ did, on average.

The CDR3 length is 13 residues. With 5 bases removed from V and 7 bases from J, the gap between germline ends came to 15 bases. The germline V gene encodes CDR1 SGHRS and CDR2 YFSETQ. On this clone itself: Its antigen is currently unknown.

Generated by immunoSEQ multiplex PCR, the TCRdb table keeps only in-frame clones and is missing some. The table shows roughly 19,000 clones, with about 80% occurring only once. The sequencing used CD4+ or CD8+ T cells sorted from blood, collected in a trial of the OX40 agonist ivuxolimab. The genes are TRBV5-1 and TRBJ1-2; the D is unclear. The clonotype comes from an adult with an advanced solid tumor such as melanoma, head and neck, liver or kidney cancer. As DNA, the CDR3 is TGCGCCAGCAGTTCGGACGGTAACGTTGGCTACACCTTC. Translated: CASSSDGNVGYTF.